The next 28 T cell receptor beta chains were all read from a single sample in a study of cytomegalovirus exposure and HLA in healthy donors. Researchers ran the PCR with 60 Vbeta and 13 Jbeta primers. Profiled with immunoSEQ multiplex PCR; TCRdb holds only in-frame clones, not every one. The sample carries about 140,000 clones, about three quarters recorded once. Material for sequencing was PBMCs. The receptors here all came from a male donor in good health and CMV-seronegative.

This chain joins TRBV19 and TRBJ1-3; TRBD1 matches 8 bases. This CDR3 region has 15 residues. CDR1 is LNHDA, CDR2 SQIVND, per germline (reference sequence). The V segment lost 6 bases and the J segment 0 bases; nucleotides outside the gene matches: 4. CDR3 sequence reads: CASRRDRSSGNTIYF. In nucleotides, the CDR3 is TGTGCCAGTAGGAGGGACAGGAGCTCTGGAAACACCATATATTTT. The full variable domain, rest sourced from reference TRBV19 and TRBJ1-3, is DGGITQSPKYLFRKEGQNVTLSCEQNLNHDAMYWYRQDPGQGLRLIYYSQIVNDFQKGDIAEGYSVSREKKESFPLTVTSAQKNPTAFYLCASRRDRSSGNTIYFGEGSWLTVV.

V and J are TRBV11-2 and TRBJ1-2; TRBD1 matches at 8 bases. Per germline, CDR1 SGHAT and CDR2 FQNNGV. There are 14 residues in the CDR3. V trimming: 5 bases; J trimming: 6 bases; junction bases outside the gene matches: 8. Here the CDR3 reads CASSRGQGGDGYTF. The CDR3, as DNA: TGTGCCAGCAGCCGCGGACAGGGCGGCGATGGCTACACCTTC.

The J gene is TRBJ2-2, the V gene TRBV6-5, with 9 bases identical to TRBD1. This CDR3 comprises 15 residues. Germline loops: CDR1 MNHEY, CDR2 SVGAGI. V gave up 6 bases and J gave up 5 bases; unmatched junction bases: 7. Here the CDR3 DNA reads TGTGCCAGCAGCTTAGCCGGGACAGGGACCGGGGAGCTGTTTTTT. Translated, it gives CASSLAGTGTGELFF.

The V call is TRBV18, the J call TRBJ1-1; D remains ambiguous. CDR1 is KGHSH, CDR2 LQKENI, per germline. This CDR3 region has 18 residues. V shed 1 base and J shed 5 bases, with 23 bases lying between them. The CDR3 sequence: CASSPQGRADPKRTEAFF. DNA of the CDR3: TGTGCCAGCTCACCACAAGGGCGGGCCGACCCTAAGAGAACTGAAGCTTTCTTT.

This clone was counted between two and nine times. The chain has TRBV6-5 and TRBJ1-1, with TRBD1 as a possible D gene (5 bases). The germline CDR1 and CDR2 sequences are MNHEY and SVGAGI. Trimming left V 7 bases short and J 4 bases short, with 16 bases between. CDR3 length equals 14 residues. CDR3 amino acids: CASIPTQGFTEAFF. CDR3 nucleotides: TGTGCCAGCATCCCGACCCAGGGCTTCACTGAAGCTTTCTTT.

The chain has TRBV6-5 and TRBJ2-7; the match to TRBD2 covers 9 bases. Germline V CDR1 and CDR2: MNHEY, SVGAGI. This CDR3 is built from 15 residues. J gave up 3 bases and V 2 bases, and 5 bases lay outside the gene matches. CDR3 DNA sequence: TGTGCCAGCAGTTACGGTAGCGGGAGTCTCTACGAGCAGTACTTC. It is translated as CASSYGSGSLYEQYF.

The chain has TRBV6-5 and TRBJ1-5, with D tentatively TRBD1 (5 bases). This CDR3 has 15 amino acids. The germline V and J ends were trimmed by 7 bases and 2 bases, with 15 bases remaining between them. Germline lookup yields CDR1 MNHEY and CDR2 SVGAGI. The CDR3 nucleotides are TGTGCCAGCAAAGACGGGGGTGGGGGCAATCAGCCCCAGCATTTT. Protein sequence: CASKDGGGGNQPQHF.

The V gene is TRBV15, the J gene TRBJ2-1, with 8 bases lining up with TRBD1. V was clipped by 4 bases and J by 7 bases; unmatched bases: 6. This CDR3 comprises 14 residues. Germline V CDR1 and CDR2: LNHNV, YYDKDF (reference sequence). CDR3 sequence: CATSTYRGTNEQFF. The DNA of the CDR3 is TGTGCCACCAGCACCTACAGGGGGACGAATGAGCAGTTCTTC.

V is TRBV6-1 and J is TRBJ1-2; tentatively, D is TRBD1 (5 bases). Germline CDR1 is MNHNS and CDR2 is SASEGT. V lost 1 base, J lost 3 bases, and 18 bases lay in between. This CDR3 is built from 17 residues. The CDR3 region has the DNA TGTGCCAGCAGTGAAGGGAGGTGGGGGGGACCATACTATGGCTACACCTTC. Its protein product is CASSEGRWGGPYYGYTF.

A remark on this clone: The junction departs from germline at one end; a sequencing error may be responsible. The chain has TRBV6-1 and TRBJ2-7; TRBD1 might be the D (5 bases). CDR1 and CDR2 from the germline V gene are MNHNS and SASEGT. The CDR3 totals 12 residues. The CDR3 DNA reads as TGTGCCAGCAGTCCAAGAGATAGGGGCATGGCTTTC. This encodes CASSPRDRGMAF.

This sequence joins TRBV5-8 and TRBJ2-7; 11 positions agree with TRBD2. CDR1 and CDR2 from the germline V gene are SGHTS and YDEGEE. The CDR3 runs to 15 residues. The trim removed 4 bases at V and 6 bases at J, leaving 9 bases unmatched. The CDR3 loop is CASSPPGLADCEQYF. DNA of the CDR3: TGTGCCAGCAGCCCACCGGGACTAGCGGACTGCGAGCAGTACTTC. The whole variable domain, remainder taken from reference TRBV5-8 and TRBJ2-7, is EAGVTQSPTHLIKTRGQQATLRCSPISGHTSVYWYQQALGLGLQFLLWYDEGEERNRGNFPPRFSGRQFPNYSSELNVNALELEDSALYLCASSPPGLADCEQYFGPGTRLTVT.

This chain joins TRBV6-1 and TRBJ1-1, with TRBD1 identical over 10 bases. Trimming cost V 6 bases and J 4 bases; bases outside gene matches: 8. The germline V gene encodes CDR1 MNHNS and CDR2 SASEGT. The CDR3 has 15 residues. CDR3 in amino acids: CASSGRQGASTEAFF. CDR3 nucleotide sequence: TGTGCCAGCAGCGGACGACAGGGGGCGAGCACTGAAGCTTTCTTT.

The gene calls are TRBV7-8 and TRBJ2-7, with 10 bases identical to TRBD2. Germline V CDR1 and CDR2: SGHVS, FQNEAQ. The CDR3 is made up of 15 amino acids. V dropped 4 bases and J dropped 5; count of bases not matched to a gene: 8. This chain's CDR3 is CASSSLAGGLNEQYF. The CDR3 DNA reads TGTGCCAGCAGCTCTTTAGCGGGGGGCCTAAACGAGCAGTACTTC.

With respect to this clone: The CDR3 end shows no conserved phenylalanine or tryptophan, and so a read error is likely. This CDR3 reads CASSLQGTGTEAFL. CDR3 coding DNA: TGTGCCAGCAGCTTACAGGGCACGGGGACTGAAGCTTTCCTT. This sequence joins TRBV7-9 and TRBJ1-1; TRBD1 is a possible D gene (5 bases). The CDR3 consists of 14 residues. CDR1 and CDR2 from the germline V gene are SEHNR and FQNEAQ (reference sequence). V was cut by 2 bases and J by 5 bases, with 12 bases left in between.

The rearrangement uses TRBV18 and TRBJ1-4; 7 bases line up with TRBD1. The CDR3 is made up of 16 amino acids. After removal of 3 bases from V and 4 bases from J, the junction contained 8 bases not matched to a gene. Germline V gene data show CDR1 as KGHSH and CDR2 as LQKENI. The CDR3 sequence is CASSPSNRGLNEKLFF. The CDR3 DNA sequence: TGTGCCAGCTCACCCTCTAACAGGGGACTTAATGAAAAACTGTTTTTT.

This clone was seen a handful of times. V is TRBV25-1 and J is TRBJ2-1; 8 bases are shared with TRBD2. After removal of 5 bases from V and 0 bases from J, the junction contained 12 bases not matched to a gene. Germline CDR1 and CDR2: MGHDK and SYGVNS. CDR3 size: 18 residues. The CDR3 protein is CASSPGRSGASSYNEQFF. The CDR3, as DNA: TGTGCCAGCAGTCCAGGTCGTAGCGGGGCGAGCTCCTACAATGAGCAGTTCTTC.

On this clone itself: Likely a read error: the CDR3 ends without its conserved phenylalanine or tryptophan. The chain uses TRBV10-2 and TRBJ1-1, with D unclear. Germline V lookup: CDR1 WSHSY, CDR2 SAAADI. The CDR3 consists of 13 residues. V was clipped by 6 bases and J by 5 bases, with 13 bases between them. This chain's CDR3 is CASSPQRRTEAFL. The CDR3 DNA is TGCGCCAGCAGCCCCCAGCGGAGGACTGAAGCTTTCCTT.

The CDR3, as DNA: TGTGCCAGTAAGACAGGCGGGAATGAAAAACTGTTTTTT. Its translation is CASKTGGNEKLFF. The rearrangement links TRBV19 to TRBJ1-4; TRBD1 might be the D (6 bases). Germline V gene lookup returns CDR1 LNHDA and CDR2 SQIVND (reference sequence). The length of the CDR3 is 13 residues. With 7 bases removed from V and 5 bases from J, the gap between germline ends came to 11 bases.

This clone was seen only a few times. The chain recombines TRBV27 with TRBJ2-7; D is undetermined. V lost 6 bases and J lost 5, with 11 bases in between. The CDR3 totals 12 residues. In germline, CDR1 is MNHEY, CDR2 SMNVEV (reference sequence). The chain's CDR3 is CASSSRLDEQYF. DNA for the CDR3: TGTGCCAGCAGCTCCCGACTTGACGAGCAGTACTTC.

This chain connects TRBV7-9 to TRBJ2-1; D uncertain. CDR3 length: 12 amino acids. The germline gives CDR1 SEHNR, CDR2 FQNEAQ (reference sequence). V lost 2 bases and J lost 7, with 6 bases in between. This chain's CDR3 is CASSLYQNEQFF. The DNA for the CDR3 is TGTGCCAGCAGCTTATACCAGAATGAGCAGTTCTTC.

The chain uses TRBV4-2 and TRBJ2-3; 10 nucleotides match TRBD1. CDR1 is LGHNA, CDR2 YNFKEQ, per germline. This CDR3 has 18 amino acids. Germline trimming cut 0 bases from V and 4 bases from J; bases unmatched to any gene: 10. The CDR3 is CASSQDRTGQGFSDTQYF. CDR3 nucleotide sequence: TGTGCCAGCAGCCAAGATCGGACGGGACAGGGGTTTTCAGATACGCAGTATTTT.

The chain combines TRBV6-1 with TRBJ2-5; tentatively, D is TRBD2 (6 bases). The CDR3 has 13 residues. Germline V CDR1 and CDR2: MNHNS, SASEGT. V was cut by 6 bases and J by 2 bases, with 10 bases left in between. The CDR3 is CASSPAGQETQYF. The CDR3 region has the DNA TGTGCCAGCAGCCCCGCGGGGCAAGAGACCCAGTACTTC.

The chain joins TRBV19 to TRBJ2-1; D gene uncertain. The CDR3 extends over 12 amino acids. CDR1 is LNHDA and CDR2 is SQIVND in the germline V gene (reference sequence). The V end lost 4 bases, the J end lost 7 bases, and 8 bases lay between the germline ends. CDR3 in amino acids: CASSKTENEQFF. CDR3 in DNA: TGTGCCAGTAGTAAGACGGAGAATGAGCAGTTCTTC.

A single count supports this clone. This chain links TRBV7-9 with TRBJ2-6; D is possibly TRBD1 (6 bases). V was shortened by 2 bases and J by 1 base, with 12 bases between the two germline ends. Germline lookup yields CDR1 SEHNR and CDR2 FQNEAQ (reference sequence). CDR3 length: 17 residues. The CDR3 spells CASSLIRGRSGANVLTF. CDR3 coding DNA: TGTGCCAGCAGCTTAATCAGGGGACGATCTGGGGCCAACGTCCTGACTTTC. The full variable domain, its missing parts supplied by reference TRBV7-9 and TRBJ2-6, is DTGVSQNPRHKITKRGQNVTFRCDPISEHNRLYWYRQTLGQGPEFLTYFQNEAQLEKSRLLSDRFSAERPKGSFSTLEIQRTEQGDSAMYLCASSLIRGRSGANVLTFGAGSRLTVL.

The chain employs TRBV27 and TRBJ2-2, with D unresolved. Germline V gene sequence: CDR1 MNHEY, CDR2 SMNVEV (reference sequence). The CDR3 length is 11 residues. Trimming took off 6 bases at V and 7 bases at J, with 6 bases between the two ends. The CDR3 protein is CASSAVGELFF. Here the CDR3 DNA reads TGTGCCAGCAGCGCAGTCGGGGAGCTGTTTTTT.

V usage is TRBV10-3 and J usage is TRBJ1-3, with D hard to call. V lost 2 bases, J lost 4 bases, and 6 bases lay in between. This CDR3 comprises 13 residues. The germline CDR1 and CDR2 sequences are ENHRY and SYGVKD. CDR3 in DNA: TGTGCCATCAGTGAGGGAGGGGGAAACACCATATATTTT. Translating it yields CAISEGGGNTIYF.

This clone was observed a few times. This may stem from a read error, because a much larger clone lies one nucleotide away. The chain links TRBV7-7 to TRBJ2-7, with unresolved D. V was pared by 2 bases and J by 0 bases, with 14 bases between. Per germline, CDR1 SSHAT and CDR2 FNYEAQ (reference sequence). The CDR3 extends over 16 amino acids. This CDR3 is CASSLFSGPSSYEQYF. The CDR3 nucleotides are TGTGCCAGCAGCTTATTTTCGGGTCCGAGCTCCTACGAGCAGTACTTC.

The CDR3 here is CASSSQGGYGYTF. CDR3 nucleotides: TGTGCCAGCAGCTCGCAGGGGGGCTATGGCTACACCTTC. The chain recombines TRBV5-6 with TRBJ1-2, with 7 bases aligning to TRBD1. CDR3 length: 13 residues. Trimming at V came to 3 bases and at J to 4 bases, leaving 3 bases not matched to a gene. In germline, CDR1 is SGHDT, CDR2 YYEEEE.